This T cell receptor beta chain comes out of a study of blood T cell repertoires in COVID-19. Profiling relied on immunoSEQ multiplex PCR, and the TCRdb table lists in-frame clones only, not all of them. The repertoire includes 200,000 to 250,000 clones, 90% of them detected once, and less than 3.5% sits in the top ten. The CDR3 extends over 17 amino acids. The V end lost 5 bases, the J end lost 0 bases, and 16 bases lay between the germline ends. Looked up from germline, CDR1 is SGHTA and CDR2 is FQGNSA. This rearrangement joins TRBV7-2 to TRBJ1-4; weak D call: TRBD1 (6 bases). The source material was peripheral blood. The sequence came from a man aged 30-40 years with COVID-19, enrolled during active disease. For the CDR3, the DNA is TGTGCCAGCAGCCCCCATGCCAAGGGGGCAACTAATGAAAAACTGTTTTTT. Its protein product is CASSPHAKGATNEKLFF. Full variable domain (rest looked up from reference TRBV7-2 and TRBJ1-4): GAGVSQSPSNKVTEKGKDVELRCDPISGHTALYWYRQSLGQGLEFLIYFQGNSAPDKSGLPSDRFSAERTGGSVSTLTIQRTQQEDSAVYLCASSPHAKGATNEKLFFGSGTQLSVL.